The clone carrying this T cell receptor beta chain was observed a handful of times. The time point is: after neoadjuvant nivolumab, at surgical resection. TCRdb's copy holds only in-frame clones and misses some; the assay was immunoSEQ multiplex PCR. The table has tens of thousands of clones, about 30% seen once; the top ten hold 16%. Germline V lookup: CDR1 KGHSH, CDR2 LQKENI. With 3 bases clipped from V and 5 bases from J, the junction kept 7 bases outside the gene matches. CDR3 length equals 15 residues. This sample was taken from a study of neoadjuvant anti-PD-1 for oral cavity cancer. This sequence joins TRBV18 and TRBJ2-5, with 9 bases aligning to TRBD1. The specimen was tumor tissue, collected after nivolumab (anti-PD-1) treatment. The clonotype was recovered from a person aged 40 to 85 with oral cavity squamous cell carcinoma. The CDR3 nucleotides are TGTGCCAGCTCACCGGGACAGGGTCGGGGGGAGACCCAGTACTTC. Its translation: CASSPGQGRGETQYF. Full variable domain (missing parts from reference TRBV18 and TRBJ2-5): NAGVMQNPRHLVRRRGQEARLRCSPMKGHSHVYWYRQLPEEGLKFMVYLQKENIIDESGMPKERFSAEFPKEGPSILRIQQVVRGDSAAYFCASSPGQGRGETQYFGPGTRLLVL.